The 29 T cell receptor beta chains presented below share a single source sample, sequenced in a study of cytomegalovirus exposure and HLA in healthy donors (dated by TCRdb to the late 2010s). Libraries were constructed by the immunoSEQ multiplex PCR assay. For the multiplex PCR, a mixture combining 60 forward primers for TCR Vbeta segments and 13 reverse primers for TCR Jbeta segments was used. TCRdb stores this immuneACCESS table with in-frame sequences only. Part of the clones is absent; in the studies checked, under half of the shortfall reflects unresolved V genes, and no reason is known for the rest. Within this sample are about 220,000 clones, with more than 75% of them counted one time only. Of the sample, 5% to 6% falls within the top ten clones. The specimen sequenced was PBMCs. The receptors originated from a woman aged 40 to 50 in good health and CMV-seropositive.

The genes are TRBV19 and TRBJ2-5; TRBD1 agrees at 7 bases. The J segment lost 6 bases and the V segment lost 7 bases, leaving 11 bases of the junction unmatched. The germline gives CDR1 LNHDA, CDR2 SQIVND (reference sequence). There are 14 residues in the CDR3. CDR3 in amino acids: CASTPDRDSKTQYF. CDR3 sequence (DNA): TGTGCCAGTACCCCCGACCGGGACAGCAAGACCCAGTACTTC.

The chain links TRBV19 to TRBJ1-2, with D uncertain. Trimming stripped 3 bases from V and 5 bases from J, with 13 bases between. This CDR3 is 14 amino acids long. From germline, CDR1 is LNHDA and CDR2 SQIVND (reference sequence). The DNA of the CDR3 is TGTGCCAGTAGTATGGTTGAGAGGATATATGGCTACACCTTC. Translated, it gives CASSMVERIYGYTF.

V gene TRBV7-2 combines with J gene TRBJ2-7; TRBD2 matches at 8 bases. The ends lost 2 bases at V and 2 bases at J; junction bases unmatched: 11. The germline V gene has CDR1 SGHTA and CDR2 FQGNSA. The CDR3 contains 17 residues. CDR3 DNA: TGTGCCAGCAGCTTAAGGGGATTAGCGGGGCCAACCTACGAGCAGTACTTC. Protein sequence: CASSLRGLAGPTYEQYF.

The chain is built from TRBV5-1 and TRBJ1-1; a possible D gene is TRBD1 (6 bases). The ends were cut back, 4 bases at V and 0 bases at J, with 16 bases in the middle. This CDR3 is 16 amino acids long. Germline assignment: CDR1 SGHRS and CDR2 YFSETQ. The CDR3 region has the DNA TGCGCCAGCAGCAAAAGACAGGAATTCATGAACACTGAAGCTTTCTTT. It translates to CASSKRQEFMNTEAFF.

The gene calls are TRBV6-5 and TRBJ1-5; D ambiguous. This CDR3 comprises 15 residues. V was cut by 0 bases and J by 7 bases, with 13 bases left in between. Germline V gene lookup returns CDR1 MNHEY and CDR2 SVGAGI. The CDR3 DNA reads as TGTGCCAGCAGTTACTCGGCGGGGTCAGACCAGCCCCAGCATTTT. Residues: CASSYSAGSDQPQHF.

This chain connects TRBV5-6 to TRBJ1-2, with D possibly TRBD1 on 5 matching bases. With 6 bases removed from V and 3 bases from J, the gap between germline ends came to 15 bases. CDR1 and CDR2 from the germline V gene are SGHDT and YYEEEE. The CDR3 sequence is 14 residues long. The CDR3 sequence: CASTLSGLHYGYTF. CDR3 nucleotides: TGTGCCAGCACCCTATCGGGACTCCACTATGGCTACACCTTC.

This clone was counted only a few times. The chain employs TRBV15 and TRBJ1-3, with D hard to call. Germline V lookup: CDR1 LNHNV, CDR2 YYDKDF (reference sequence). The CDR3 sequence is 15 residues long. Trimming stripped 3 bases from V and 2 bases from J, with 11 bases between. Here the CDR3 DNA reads TGTGCCACCAGCAGGGACGGGAGGACTGGAAACACCATATATTTT. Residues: CATSRDGRTGNTIYF.

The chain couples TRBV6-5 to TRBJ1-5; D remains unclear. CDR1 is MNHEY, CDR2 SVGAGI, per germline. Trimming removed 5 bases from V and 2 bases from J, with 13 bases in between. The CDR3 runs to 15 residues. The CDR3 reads CASSPYEGGNQPQHF. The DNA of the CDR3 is TGTGCCAGCAGTCCCTACGAGGGTGGCAATCAGCCCCAGCATTTT.

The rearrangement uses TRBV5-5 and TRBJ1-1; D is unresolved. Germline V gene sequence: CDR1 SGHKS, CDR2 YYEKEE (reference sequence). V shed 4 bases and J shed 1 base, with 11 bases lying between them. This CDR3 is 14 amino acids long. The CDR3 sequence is CASSPQNRNTEAFF. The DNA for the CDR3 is TGTGCCAGCAGCCCGCAAAACAGGAACACTGAAGCTTTCTTT. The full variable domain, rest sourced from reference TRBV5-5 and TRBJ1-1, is DAGVTQSPTHLIKTRGQQVTLRCSPISGHKSVSWYQQVLGQGPQFIFQYYEKEERGRGNFPDRFSARQFPNYSSELNVNALLLGDSALYLCASSPQNRNTEAFFGQGTRLTVV.

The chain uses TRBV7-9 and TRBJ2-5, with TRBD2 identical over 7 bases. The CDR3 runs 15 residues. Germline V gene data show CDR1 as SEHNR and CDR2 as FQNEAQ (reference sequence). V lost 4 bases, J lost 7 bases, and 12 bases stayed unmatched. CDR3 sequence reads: CASSYMERGSRTQYF. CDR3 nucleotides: TGTGCCAGCAGCTACATGGAGCGGGGTTCACGGACCCAGTACTTC.

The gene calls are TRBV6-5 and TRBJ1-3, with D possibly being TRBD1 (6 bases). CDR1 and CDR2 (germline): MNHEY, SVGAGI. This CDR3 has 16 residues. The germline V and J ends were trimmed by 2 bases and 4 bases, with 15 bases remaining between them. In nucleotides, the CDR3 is TGTGCCAGCAGTTACGGAGGGGGAGGGCCCGGAAACACCATATATTTT. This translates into CASSYGGGGPGNTIYF.

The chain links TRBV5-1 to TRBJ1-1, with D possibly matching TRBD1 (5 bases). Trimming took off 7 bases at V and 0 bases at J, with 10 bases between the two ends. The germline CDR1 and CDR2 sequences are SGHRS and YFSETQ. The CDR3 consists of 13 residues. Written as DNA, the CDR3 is TGCGCCAGCGGGGGGGGTTTGAACACTGAAGCTTTCTTT. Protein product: CASGGGLNTEAFF. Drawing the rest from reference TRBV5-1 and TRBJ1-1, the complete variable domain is KAGVTQTPRYLIKTRGQQVTLSCSPISGHRSVSWYQQTPGQGLQFLFEYFSETQRNKGNFPGRFSGRQFSNSRSEMNVSTLELGDSALYLCASGGGLNTEAFFGQGTRLTVV.

CDR3 sequence: CAISEAGGTEAFF. The CDR3 DNA follows: TGTGCCATCAGTGAGGCGGGCGGGACTGAAGCTTTCTTT. V usage is TRBV10-3 and J usage is TRBJ1-1; D call uncertain. Germline loops: CDR1 ENHRY, CDR2 SYGVKD. CDR3 length equals 13 residues. Trimming left V 2 bases short and J 5 bases short, with 9 bases between.

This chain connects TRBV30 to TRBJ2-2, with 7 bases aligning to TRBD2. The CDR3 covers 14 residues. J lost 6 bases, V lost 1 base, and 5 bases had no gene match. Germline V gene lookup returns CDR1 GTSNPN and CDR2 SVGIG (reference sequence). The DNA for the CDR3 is TGTGCCTGGAGTGAGGGACTACCGTCCGGGGAGCTGTTTTTT. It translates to CAWSEGLPSGELFF. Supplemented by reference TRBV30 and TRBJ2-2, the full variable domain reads SQTIHQWPATLVQPVGSPLSLECTVEGTSNPNLYWYRQAAGRGLQLLFYSVGIGQISSEVPQNLSASRPQDRQFILSSKKLLLSDSGFYLCAWSEGLPSGELFFGEGSRLTVL.

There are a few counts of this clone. The CDR3 loop reads CASSLARLSYSTDTQYF. In DNA form, the CDR3 reads TGCGCCAGCAGCTTGGCCCGACTATCTTATAGCACAGATACGCAGTATTTT. The chain carries TRBV5-1 and TRBJ2-3; TRBD2 might be the D (5 bases). Looked up from germline, CDR1 is SGHRS and CDR2 is YFSETQ. The CDR3 runs 17 residues. Trimming stripped 0 bases from V and 0 bases from J, with 14 bases between.

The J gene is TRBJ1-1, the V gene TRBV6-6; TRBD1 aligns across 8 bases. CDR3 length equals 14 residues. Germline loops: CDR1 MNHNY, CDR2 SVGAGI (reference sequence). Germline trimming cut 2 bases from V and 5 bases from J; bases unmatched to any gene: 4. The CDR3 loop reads CASSYDRGGTEAFF. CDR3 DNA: TGTGCCAGCAGTTACGACAGGGGCGGGACTGAAGCTTTCTTT.

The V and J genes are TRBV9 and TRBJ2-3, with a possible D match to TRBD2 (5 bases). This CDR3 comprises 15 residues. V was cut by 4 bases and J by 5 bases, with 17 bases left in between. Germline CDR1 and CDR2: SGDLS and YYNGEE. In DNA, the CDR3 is TGTGCCAGCAGCCCCGAGGGTCACCAGCAAGATACGCAGTATTTT. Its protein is CASSPEGHQQDTQYF.

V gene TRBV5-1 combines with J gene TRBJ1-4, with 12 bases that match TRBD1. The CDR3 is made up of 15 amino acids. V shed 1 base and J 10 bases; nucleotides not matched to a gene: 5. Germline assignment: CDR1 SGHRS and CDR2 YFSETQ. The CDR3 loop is CASSLTGTGGGKLFF. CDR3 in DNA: TGCGCCAGCAGCTTGACAGGGACAGGGGGCGGAAAACTGTTTTTT. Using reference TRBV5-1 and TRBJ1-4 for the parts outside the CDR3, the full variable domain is KAGVTQTPRYLIKTRGQQVTLSCSPISGHRSVSWYQQTPGQGLQFLFEYFSETQRNKGNFPGRFSGRQFSNSRSEMNVSTLELGDSALYLCASSLTGTGGGKLFFGSGTQLSVL.

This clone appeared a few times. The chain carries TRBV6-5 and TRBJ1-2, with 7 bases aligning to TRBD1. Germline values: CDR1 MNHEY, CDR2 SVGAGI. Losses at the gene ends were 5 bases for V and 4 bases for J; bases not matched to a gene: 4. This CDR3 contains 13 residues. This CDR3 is CASSADRAYGYTF. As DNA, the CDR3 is TGTGCCAGCAGTGCCGACAGGGCCTATGGCTACACCTTC.

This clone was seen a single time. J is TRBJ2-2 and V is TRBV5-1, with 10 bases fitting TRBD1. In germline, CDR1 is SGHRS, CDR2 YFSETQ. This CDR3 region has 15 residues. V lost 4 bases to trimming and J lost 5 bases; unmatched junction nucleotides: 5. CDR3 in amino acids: CASSGGQGRTGELFF. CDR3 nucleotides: TGCGCCAGCAGCGGGGGACAGGGGAGGACCGGGGAGCTGTTTTTT.

CDR3 amino acids: CASSVALGQPQHF. The DNA of the CDR3 is TGTGCCAGCAGTGTGGCCCTAGGTCAGCCCCAGCATTTT. This chain joins TRBV6-1 and TRBJ1-5; D unresolved. V gave up 4 bases and J gave up 6 bases, with 10 bases separating them. Per germline, CDR1 MNHNS and CDR2 SASEGT. The CDR3 spans 13 residues.

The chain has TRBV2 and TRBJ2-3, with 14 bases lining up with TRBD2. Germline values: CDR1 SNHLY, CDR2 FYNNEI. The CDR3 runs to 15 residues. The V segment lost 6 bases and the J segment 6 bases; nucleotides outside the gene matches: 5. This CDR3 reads CASRKGLAGVDTQYF. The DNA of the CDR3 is TGTGCCAGCAGGAAGGGACTAGCGGGAGTTGATACGCAGTATTTT.

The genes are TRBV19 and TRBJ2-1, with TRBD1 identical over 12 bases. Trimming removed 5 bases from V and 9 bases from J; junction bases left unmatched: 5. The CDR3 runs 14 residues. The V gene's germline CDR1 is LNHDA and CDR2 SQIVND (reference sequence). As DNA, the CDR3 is TGTGCCAGTAGTTCGGGACAGGGGGCGGGTGAGCAGTTCTTC. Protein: CASSSGQGAGEQFF.

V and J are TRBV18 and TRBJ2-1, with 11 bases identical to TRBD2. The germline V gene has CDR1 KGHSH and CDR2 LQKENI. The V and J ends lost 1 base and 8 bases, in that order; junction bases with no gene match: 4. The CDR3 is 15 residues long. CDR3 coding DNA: TGTGCCAGCTCACCACGAACTAGCGGGAGCCATGAGCAGTTCTTC. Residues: CASSPRTSGSHEQFF.

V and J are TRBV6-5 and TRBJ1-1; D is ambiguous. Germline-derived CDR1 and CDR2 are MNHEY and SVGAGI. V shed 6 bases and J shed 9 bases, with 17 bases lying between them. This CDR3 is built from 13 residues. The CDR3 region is CASRTLGEGKAFF. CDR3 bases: TGTGCCAGCAGAACCCTGGGAGAGGGCAAAGCTTTCTTT.

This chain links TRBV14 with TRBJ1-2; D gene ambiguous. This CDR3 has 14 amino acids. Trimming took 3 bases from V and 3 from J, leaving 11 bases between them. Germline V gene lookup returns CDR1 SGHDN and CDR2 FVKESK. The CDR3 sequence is CASSQTQNYYGYTF. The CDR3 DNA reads TGTGCCAGCAGCCAGACACAGAACTACTATGGCTACACCTTC.

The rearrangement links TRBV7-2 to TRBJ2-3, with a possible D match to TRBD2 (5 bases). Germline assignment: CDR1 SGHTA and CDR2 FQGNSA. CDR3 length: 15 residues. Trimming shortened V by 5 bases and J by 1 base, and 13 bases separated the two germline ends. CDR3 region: CASSTLGPGTDTQYF. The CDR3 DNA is TGTGCCAGCAGCACACTAGGACCGGGCACAGATACGCAGTATTTT.

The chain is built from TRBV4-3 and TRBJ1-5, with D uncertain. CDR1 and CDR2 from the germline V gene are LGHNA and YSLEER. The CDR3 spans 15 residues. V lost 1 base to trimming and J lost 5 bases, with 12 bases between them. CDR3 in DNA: TGCGCCAGCAGCCAAGTTCTAAATGGTGATCAGCCCCAGCATTTT. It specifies CASSQVLNGDQPQHF.

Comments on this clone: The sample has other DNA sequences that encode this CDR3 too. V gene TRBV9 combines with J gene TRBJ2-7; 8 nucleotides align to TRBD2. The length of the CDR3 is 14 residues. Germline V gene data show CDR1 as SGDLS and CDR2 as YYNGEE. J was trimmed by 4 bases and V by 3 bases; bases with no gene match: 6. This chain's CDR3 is CASSEGGTSYEQYF. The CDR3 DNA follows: TGTGCCAGCAGCGAGGGAGGGACTAGTTACGAGCAGTACTTC.